Presented here are 32 T cell receptor beta chains from one specimen sequenced in a study of STAT5B mutations in CD4+ large granular lymphocyte leukemia. TCRdb's table, derived via immunoSEQ multiplex PCR, lists solely in-frame clones and lacks some. The sample consists of roughly 40,000 clones, 80% to 90% of them appearing once. Sequencing was carried out using CD4+ T cells from blood buffy coats. The receptor set was obtained from a human donor in good health.

The chain links TRBV19 to TRBJ1-1; a possible D gene is TRBD1 (5 bases). Germline loops: CDR1 LNHDA, CDR2 SQIVND (reference sequence). The CDR3 consists of 12 residues. Trimming stripped 4 bases from V and 5 bases from J, with 8 bases between. The CDR3 reads CASSRRGTEAFF. The CDR3 DNA follows: TGTGCCAGTAGTAGAAGGGGAACTGAAGCTTTCTTT.

J is TRBJ2-1 and V is TRBV2, with TRBD2 identical over 8 bases. V dropped 5 bases and J dropped 1; count of bases not matched to a gene: 4. Germline V gene lookup returns CDR1 SNHLY and CDR2 FYNNEI. The CDR3 consists of 15 residues. The CDR3 reads CASSLTSGSYNEQFF. For the CDR3, the DNA is TGTGCCAGCAGTCTAACTAGCGGTTCCTACAATGAGCAGTTCTTC.

The rearrangement links TRBV15 to TRBJ2-7; weak D call: TRBD2 (6 bases). Germline V gene lookup returns CDR1 LNHNV and CDR2 YYDKDF (reference sequence). There are 16 residues in the CDR3. Trimming pared 0 bases from V and 9 bases from J, leaving 21 bases between. The CDR3 spells CATSRDDGRRADGQYF. The CDR3, as DNA: TGTGCCACCAGCAGAGATGACGGCAGGAGGGCCGACGGGCAGTACTTC.

The chain recombines TRBV27 with TRBJ2-7, with no clear D. CDR1 is MNHEY, CDR2 SMNVEV, per germline (reference sequence). Deletions cut 2 bases from V and 2 bases from J, with 13 bases between. There are 15 residues in the CDR3. The chain's CDR3 is CASSLGVVGPYEQYF. Here the CDR3 DNA reads TGTGCCAGCAGTTTAGGGGTAGTTGGTCCCTACGAGCAGTACTTC.

The rearrangement uses TRBV11-2 and TRBJ2-6; D not certain. Germline CDR1 and CDR2: SGHAT and FQNNGV. The CDR3 runs 13 residues. With 7 bases removed from V and 2 bases from J, the gap between germline ends came to 6 bases. CDR3 DNA sequence: TGTGCCAGCATGCCACCTGGGGCCAACGTCCTGACTTTC. This codes for CASMPPGANVLTF.

V is TRBV7-3 and J is TRBJ2-2, with 7 bases aligning to TRBD2. Germline V gene sequence: CDR1 SGHTA, CDR2 FQGTGA. This CDR3 is built from 16 residues. After removal of 2 bases from V and 2 bases from J, the junction contained 5 bases not matched to a gene. CDR3 sequence (DNA): TGTGCCAGCAGCTTATGGGGGGGGGACAACACCGGGGAGCTGTTTTTT. Protein product: CASSLWGGDNTGELFF.

The chain combines TRBV12-2 with TRBJ2-7; the DNA was not compared with TRBD2, the D call given in the table. TRBV12-2 counts as a pseudogene. This CDR3 has 13 residues. CDR3 in amino acids: CASRLVLGYEQYF. CDR3 coding DNA: TGTGCAAGTCGCTTGGTACTAGGGTACGAGCAGTACTTC.

The chain recombines TRBV6-5 with TRBJ2-5; possibly TRBD2 for D (7 bases). The V and J ends lost 6 bases and 4 bases respectively, with 18 bases between them. Germline V gene data show CDR1 as MNHEY and CDR2 as SVGAGI. The CDR3 is 15 residues long. In nucleotides, the CDR3 is TGTGCCAGCAGGTCCGGGGGGCTAGAAGCAGAGACCCAGTACTTC. Translating gives CASRSGGLEAETQYF.

The chain uses TRBV5-4 and TRBJ2-2, with 11 bases fitting TRBD2. This CDR3 contains 16 residues. In germline, CDR1 is SGHNT, CDR2 YYREEE (reference sequence). The junction had 4 bases not matched to a gene; V was cut back by 0 bases and J by 6 bases. The CDR3: CASSLGTSGRPGELFF. CDR3 nucleotide sequence: TGTGCCAGCAGCTTGGGTACTAGCGGGAGACCCGGGGAGCTGTTTTTT. Combining the CDR3 with reference TRBV5-4 and TRBJ2-2 gives the whole variable domain ETGVTQSPTHLIKTRGQQVTLRCSSQSGHNTVSWYQQALGQGPQFIFQYYREEENGRGNFPPRFSGLQFPNYSSELNVNALELDDSALYLCASSLGTSGRPGELFFGEGSRLTVL.

The chain uses TRBV11-3 and TRBJ1-2, with D possibly TRBD1 on 5 matching bases. The CDR3 totals 14 residues. Germline V gives CDR1 SGHNT, CDR2 YENEEA. Trimming left V 5 bases short and J 8 bases short, with 18 bases between. In DNA, the CDR3 is TGTGCCAGCAGCCCGGGAGGGGAGACGTCGGGCTACACCTTC. Protein: CASSPGGETSGYTF.

This CDR3 reads CASSYWASGHTEAFF. The CDR3 bases are TGTGCCAGCAGTTACTGGGCCTCCGGGCACACTGAAGCTTTCTTT. The rearrangement joins TRBV6-5 to TRBJ1-1, with D unclear. Per the germline V gene, CDR1 is MNHEY and CDR2 is SVGAGI. V was pared by 1 base and J by 3 bases, with 12 bases between. The CDR3 is 15 amino acids.

This clone was recorded only once. The chain has TRBV30 and TRBJ2-7; maybe TRBD2 (6 bases). The CDR3 is 14 residues long. CDR1 is GTSNPN and CDR2 is SVGIG in the germline V gene (reference sequence). V was cut by 7 bases and J by 5 bases, with 21 bases left in between. This CDR3 reads CAYAGLPDFDEQYF. CDR3 sequence (DNA): TGTGCCTACGCGGGACTGCCCGATTTCGACGAGCAGTACTTC. The variable domain in full, completed from reference TRBV30 and TRBJ2-7, reads SQTIHQWPATLVQPVGSPLSLECTVEGTSNPNLYWYRQAAGRGLQLLFYSVGIGQISSEVPQNLSASRPQDRQFILSSKKLLLSDSGFYLCAYAGLPDFDEQYFGPGTRLTVT.

V and J are TRBV28 and TRBJ2-7; 8 bases agree with TRBD1. Losses at the gene ends were 2 bases for V and 4 bases for J; bases not matched to a gene: 7. Germline-derived CDR1 and CDR2 are MDHEN and SYDVKM. There are 15 residues in the CDR3. For the CDR3, the DNA is TGTGCCAGCAGTTTAGGGGGACAGGTAACATACGAGCAGTACTTC. Amino acid sequence: CASSLGGQVTYEQYF.

The rearrangement joins TRBV2 to TRBJ1-4; D is unclear. CDR3 length equals 16 residues. The V gene lost 6 bases and the J gene lost 2 bases, with 16 bases spanning the gap. Germline assignment: CDR1 SNHLY and CDR2 FYNNEI. The CDR3 here is CASRANTLGTNEKLFF. The CDR3 region has the DNA TGTGCCAGCAGAGCTAATACCCTAGGGACTAATGAAAAACTGTTTTTT.

The gene calls are TRBV2 and TRBJ2-5; D remains ambiguous. Germline CDR1 is SNHLY and CDR2 is FYNNEI. The germline V and J ends were trimmed by 4 bases and 5 bases, with 11 bases remaining between them. This CDR3 region has 13 residues. CDR3 nucleotide sequence: TGTGCCAGCAGTGGTCTGACCAAGGAGACCCAGTACTTC. Residues: CASSGLTKETQYF.

The chain employs TRBV7-9 and TRBJ2-3; possible D gene TRBD2, 5 bases. V was clipped by 0 bases and J by 6 bases, with 16 bases between them. The CDR3 sequence is 16 residues long. Germline V gene data show CDR1 as SEHNR and CDR2 as FQNEAQ (reference sequence). CDR3 protein: CASSLAPLASSDTQYF. In DNA form, the CDR3 reads TGTGCCAGCAGCTTAGCGCCGCTAGCCTCATCTGATACGCAGTATTTT.

The rearrangement joins TRBV18 to TRBJ2-3; D may be TRBD2 (5 bases). The CDR3 sequence is 15 residues long. Germline V gene lookup returns CDR1 KGHSH and CDR2 LQKENI. Trimming took 7 bases from V and 2 from J, leaving 16 bases between them. The CDR3 sequence is CASLRTRANTDTQYF. As DNA, the CDR3 is TGTGCCAGCTTACGAACTAGGGCTAACACAGATACGCAGTATTTT.

V usage is TRBV5-4 and J usage is TRBJ2-1, with a possible D match to TRBD1 (6 bases). CDR3 size: 15 residues. Trimming shortened V by 4 bases and J by 0 bases, and 11 bases separated the two germline ends. Looked up from germline, CDR1 is SGHNT and CDR2 is YYREEE (reference sequence). The CDR3: CASSPTGNSYNEQFF. Here the CDR3 DNA reads TGTGCCAGCAGCCCGACAGGAAACTCCTACAATGAGCAGTTCTTC.

The chain links TRBV11-1 to TRBJ2-7, with D possibly matching TRBD2 (6 bases). CDR3 size: 16 residues. Germline V lookup: CDR1 SGHAT, CDR2 FQDESV (reference sequence). V shed 4 bases and J shed 3 bases, with 19 bases lying between them. The CDR3, as DNA: TGTGCCAGCAGCTCCAGGACTAAATCACTTGGCTACGAGCAGTACTTC. This gives the protein CASSSRTKSLGYEQYF.

CDR3 nucleotides: TGTGCCAGCATACTAGAAACTACTTGCAAGGGTTGCAGGATGAGCTCCTACGAGCAGTACTTC. It yields the protein CASILETTCKGCRMSSYEQYF. The V and J genes are TRBV9 and TRBJ2-7; TRBD2 is a possible D gene (5 bases). CDR3 length: 21 residues. Between the trimmed V and J ends, which lost 6 bases and 0 bases, there was a span of 34 bases. Germline assignment: CDR1 SGDLS and CDR2 YYNGEE. Supplemented by reference TRBV9 and TRBJ2-7, the full variable domain reads DSGVTQTPKHLITATGQRVTLRCSPRSGDLSVYWYQQSLDQGLQFLIQYYNGEERAKGNILERFSAQQFPDLHSELNLSSLELGDSALYFCASILETTCKGCRMSSYEQYFGPGTRLTVT.

V and J are TRBV5-8 and TRBJ2-3, with D uncertain. V gave up 0 bases and J gave up 3 bases, with 11 bases separating them. The CDR3 runs 15 residues. Germline CDR1 SGHTS, CDR2 YDEGEE. In nucleotides, the CDR3 is TGTGCCAGCAGCTTGGGCCCTGGAAGGACAGATACGCAGTATTTT. As protein: CASSLGPGRTDTQYF.

V usage is TRBV6-5 and J usage is TRBJ2-3; TRBD2 aligns across 12 bases. The CDR3 has 13 amino acids. Germline assignment: CDR1 MNHEY and CDR2 SVGAGI. The junction had 0 bases not matched to a gene; V was cut back by 6 bases and J by 5 bases. Here the CDR3 DNA reads TGTGCCAGCAGACTAGCGGGAGGAGATACGCAGTATTTT. It encodes CASRLAGGDTQYF.

CDR3 coding DNA: TGTGCCAGCAGCTTAACGATGCGGGATGAGCAGTACTTC. This codes for CASSLTMRDEQYF. This chain joins TRBV7-3 and TRBJ2-7; tentatively, D is TRBD2 (6 bases). Per germline, CDR1 SGHTA and CDR2 FQGTGA. V lost 0 bases and J lost 7, with 10 bases in between. CDR3 length: 13 amino acids.

The V gene is TRBV7-9, the J gene TRBJ1-1; D unclear. Germline CDR1 is SEHNR and CDR2 is FQNEAQ (reference sequence). CDR3 length: 15 amino acids. Trimming stripped 1 base from V and 0 bases from J, with 9 bases between. The DNA for the CDR3 is TGTGCCAGCAGCTTAGTGAAGAGTATGAACACTGAAGCTTTCTTT. Encoded protein: CASSLVKSMNTEAFF. The full variable domain, completed using reference TRBV7-9 and TRBJ1-1, is DTGVSQNPRHKITKRGQNVTFRCDPISEHNRLYWYRQTLGQGPEFLTYFQNEAQLEKSRLLSDRFSAERPKGSFSTLEIQRTEQGDSAMYLCASSLVKSMNTEAFFGQGTRLTVV.

The chain uses TRBV18 and TRBJ1-1, with D possibly TRBD1 on 6 matching bases. The CDR3 has 16 residues. V dropped 3 bases and J dropped 1 base, with 15 bases sitting between them. Germline CDR1 is KGHSH and CDR2 is LQKENI. The CDR3 DNA follows: TGTGCCAGCTCACCTCAACCGGGACACCAGAACACTGAAGCTTTCTTT. It codes for CASSPQPGHQNTEAFF.

The chain recombines TRBV6-4 with TRBJ1-1; D gene unclear. Germline V lookup: CDR1 MRHNA, CDR2 SNTAGT. V was cut by 3 bases and J by 1 base, with 6 bases left in between. The CDR3 spans 13 residues. The CDR3, as DNA: TGTGCCAGCAGTGAGAACAAGAACACTGAAGCTTTCTTT. Protein product: CASSENKNTEAFF.

The rearrangement uses TRBV5-1 and TRBJ1-1; perhaps TRBD1 as D (5 bases). Germline V gene data show CDR1 as SGHRS and CDR2 as YFSETQ. V lost 4 bases and J lost 4, with 14 bases in between. This CDR3 has 14 amino acids. The CDR3 DNA is TGCGCCAGCAGCCCTAGGGACGGGGGCACTGAAGCTTTCTTT. Translation gives CASSPRDGGTEAFF.

The chain has TRBV18 and TRBJ1-2; unclear D gene. The V and J ends lost 0 bases and 4 bases respectively, with 12 bases between them. The CDR3 length is 15 residues. CDR1 KGHSH and CDR2 LQKENI come from the germline V gene. The CDR3: CASSPPPDASYGYTF. The DNA for the CDR3 is TGTGCCAGCTCACCACCCCCGGACGCTAGCTATGGCTACACCTTC.

This clone was seen just once. The chain combines TRBV25-1 with TRBJ1-1; D is undetermined. The germline V and J ends were trimmed by 2 bases and 5 bases, with 9 bases remaining between them. Germline CDR1 MGHDK, CDR2 SYGVNS. The CDR3 runs 13 residues. The CDR3 loop is CASSERVRTEAFF. The CDR3 nucleotides read TGTGCCAGCAGTGAAAGGGTAAGGACTGAAGCTTTCTTT.

A remark on this clone: Other DNA variants within this sample encode the same CDR3. Here the CDR3 reads CASSLTANTEAFF. In DNA form, the CDR3 reads TGTGCCAGCAGCTTGACAGCTAACACTGAAGCTTTCTTT. The V gene is TRBV7-3, the J gene TRBJ1-1; tentatively, D is TRBD1 (5 bases). The CDR3 is 13 amino acids. V was clipped by 3 bases and J by 2 bases, with 7 bases between them. CDR1 and CDR2 from the germline V gene are SGHTA and FQGTGA.

The rearrangement joins TRBV6-5 to TRBJ2-2; D might be TRBD1 (6 bases). Trimming pared 2 bases from V and 5 bases from J, leaving 9 bases between. This CDR3 is 14 amino acids long. Per the germline V gene, CDR1 is MNHEY and CDR2 is SVGAGI. DNA of the CDR3: TGTGCCAGCAGTTACGTCGGGACAACCGGGGAGCTGTTTTTT. Its translation: CASSYVGTTGELFF.

The V and J genes are TRBV30 and TRBJ1-1, with a tentative D call TRBD1 (5 bases). V lost 4 bases to trimming and J lost 10 bases, with 25 bases between them. The germline V gene encodes CDR1 GTSNPN and CDR2 SVGIG (reference sequence). The CDR3 runs 15 residues. For the CDR3, the DNA is TGTGCCTGGAAAGGGGCCCTGGGGGAGGCAGGGCTAGCTTTCTTT. Residues: CAWKGALGEAGLAFF.